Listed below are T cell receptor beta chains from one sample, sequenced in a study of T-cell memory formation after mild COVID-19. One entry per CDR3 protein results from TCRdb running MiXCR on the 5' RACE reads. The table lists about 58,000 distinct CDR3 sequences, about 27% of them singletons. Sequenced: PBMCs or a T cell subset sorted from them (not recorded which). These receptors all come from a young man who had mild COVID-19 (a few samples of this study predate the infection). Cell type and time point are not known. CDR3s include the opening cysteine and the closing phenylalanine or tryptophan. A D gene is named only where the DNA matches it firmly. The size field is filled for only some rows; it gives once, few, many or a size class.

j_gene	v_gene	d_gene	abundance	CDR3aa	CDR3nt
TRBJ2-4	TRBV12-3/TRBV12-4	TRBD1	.	CASTLRGPKNIQYF	TGTGCCAGCACCCTCAGGGGGCCCAAAAACATTCAGTACTTC
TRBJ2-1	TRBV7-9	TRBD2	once	CASTLGRPLAYNEQFF	TGTGCCAGCACCCTCGGGAGGCCCTTGGCGTACAATGAGCAGTTCTTC
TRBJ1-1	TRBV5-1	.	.	CASSPWPDTEAFF	TGCGCCAGCAGCCCCTGGCCAGACACTGAAGCTTTCTTT
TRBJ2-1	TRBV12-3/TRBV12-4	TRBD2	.	CASSPPGEGGEQFF	TGTGCCAGCAGTCCTCCGGGGGAGGGCGGTGAGCAGTTCTTC
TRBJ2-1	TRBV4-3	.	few	CASSQDIGDNEQFF	TGCGCCAGCAGCCAAGATATCGGGGACAATGAGCAGTTCTTC
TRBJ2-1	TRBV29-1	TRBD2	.	CSGRRRTSGGYNEQFF	TGCAGCGGCCGAAGACGGACTAGCGGGGGGTACAATGAGCAGTTCTTC
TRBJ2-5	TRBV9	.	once	CASSPGYQETQYF	TGTGCCAGCAGTCCAGGGTACCAAGAGACCCAGTACTTC
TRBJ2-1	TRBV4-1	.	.	CASSPQPWADNEQFF	TGCGCCAGCAGCCCCCAACCCTGGGCTGACAATGAGCAGTTCTTC
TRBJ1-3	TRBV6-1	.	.	CASSVDLVNSGNTIYF	TGTGCCAGCAGTGTAGATCTAGTAAACTCTGGAAACACCATATATTTT
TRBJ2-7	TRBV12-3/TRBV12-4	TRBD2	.	CASSPSSGGNYEQYF	TGTGCCAGCAGTCCGTCTAGCGGGGGGAACTACGAGCAGTACTTC
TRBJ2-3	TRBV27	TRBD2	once	CASSPGLASPDTQYF	TGTGCCAGCTCTCCGGGACTAGCGTCCCCAGATACGCAGTATTTT
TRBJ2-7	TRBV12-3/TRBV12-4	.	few	CASSPLGLGEQYF	TGTGCCAGCAGTCCCCTGGGGCTGGGCGAGCAGTACTTC
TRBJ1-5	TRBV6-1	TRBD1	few	CASSDQGAGNQPQHF	TGTGCCAGCAGTGACCAGGGGGCTGGCAATCAGCCCCAGCATTTT
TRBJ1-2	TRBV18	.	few	CASSPDNYGYTF	TGTGCCAGCTCACCCGATAACTATGGCTACACCTTC
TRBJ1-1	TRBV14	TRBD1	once	CASSQPGQGIREAFF	TGTGCCAGCAGCCAACCGGGACAGGGGATTCGTGAAGCTTTCTTT
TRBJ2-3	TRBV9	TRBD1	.	CASSEVDRGLLGTQYF	TGTGCCAGCAGCGAGGTGGACAGGGGGCTATTGGGTACGCAGTATTTT
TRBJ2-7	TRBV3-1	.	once	CASSQGEYEQYF	TGTGCCAGCAGCCAAGGGGAGTACGAGCAGTACTTC
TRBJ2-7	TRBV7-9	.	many	CASSPRPHEQYF	TGTGCCAGCAGCCCCCGTCCCCACGAGCAGTACTTC
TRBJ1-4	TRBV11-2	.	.	CASSRGTFATNEKLFF	TGTGCCAGCAGCCGCGGGACATTCGCAACTAATGAAAAACTGTTTTTT
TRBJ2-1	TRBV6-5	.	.	CASSFSNEQFF	TGTGCCAGCAGTTTCTCGAATGAGCAGTTCTTC
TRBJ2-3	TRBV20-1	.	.	CSAPVGGGASDTQYF	TGCAGTGCCCCGGTGGGTGGGGGGGCCTCAGATACGCAGTATTTT
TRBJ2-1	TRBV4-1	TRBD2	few	CASSRLAGGQNEQFF	TGCGCCAGCAGCCGCTTAGCGGGGGGGCAGAATGAGCAGTTCTTC
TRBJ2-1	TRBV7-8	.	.	CASSSGTDRSYNEQFF	TGTGCCAGCAGCTCAGGGACCGACCGCTCCTACAATGAGCAGTTCTTC
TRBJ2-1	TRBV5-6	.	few	CASSTGYSYNEQFF	TGTGCCAGCAGCACAGGCTACTCCTACAATGAGCAGTTCTTC
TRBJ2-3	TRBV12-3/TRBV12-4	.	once	CASSQPARGAGTDTQYF	TGTGCCAGCAGCCAACCCGCTCGGGGGGCAGGCACAGATACGCAGTATTTT
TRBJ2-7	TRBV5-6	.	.	CASSYGRTYEQYF	TGTGCCAGCAGCTACGGCAGGACCTACGAGCAGTACTTC
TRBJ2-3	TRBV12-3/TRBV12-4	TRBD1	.	CATEPDREADTQYF	TGTGCCACCGAACCGGACAGGGAGGCAGATACGCAGTATTTT
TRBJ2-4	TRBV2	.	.	CASSRIPGLKNIQYF	TGTGCCAGCAGTCGGATTCCGGGACTGAAAAACATTCAGTACTTC
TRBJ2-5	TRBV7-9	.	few	CASSPDGGETQYF	TGTGCCAGCAGCCCGGACGGAGGGGAGACCCAGTACTTC
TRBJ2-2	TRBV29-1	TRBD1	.	CSVIIEDRGAGELFF	TGCAGCGTTATTATAGAGGACAGGGGGGCCGGGGAGCTGTTTTTT
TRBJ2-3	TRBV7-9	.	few	CASRDLGGTDTKYF	TGTGCCAGCAGGGATTTGGGGGGCACAGATACGAAGTATTTT
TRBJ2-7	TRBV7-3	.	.	CASSLTDSPFYEQYF	TGTGCCAGCAGCTTAACCGACAGTCCCTTCTACGAGCAGTACTTC
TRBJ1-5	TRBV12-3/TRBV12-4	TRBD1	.	CASSLGGGISNQPQHF	TGTGCCAGCAGTTTGGGAGGGGGCATTAGCAATCAGCCCCAGCATTTT
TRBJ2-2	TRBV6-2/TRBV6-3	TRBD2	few	CASSPLAGGDTGELFF	TGTGCCAGCAGTCCCCTGGCTGGGGGGGACACCGGGGAGCTGTTTTTT
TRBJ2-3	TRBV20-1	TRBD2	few	CSARDPERGSDTQYF	TGCAGTGCTAGAGATCCAGAGCGGGGTAGCGATACGCAGTATTTT